These T cell receptor beta chains were read from a single sample in a study of control samples from healthy donors and cancer patients. Produced via immunoSEQ multiplex PCR; TCRdb's table is partial and in-frame only. The data hold 35,000 to 45,000 clones, with 70% to 90% observed a single time. The sequenced material came from blood. These receptors came from a man in his sixties in good health. CDR3s include the opening cysteine and the closing phenylalanine or tryptophan.

v_call cdr3_aa
TRBV19 CASSSRGTSGGAGSTGELFF
TRBV28 CASSWDTGGGTEAFF
TRBV7-9 CASSLAVAGQDTQYF
TRBV2 CASSAQQGAKEFF
TRBV19 CASSTVGRSSNSPLHF
TRBV19 CASSTRTDNTEAFF
TRBV28 CASSLVYPGNGYTF
TRBV6-5 CASSYSTGDGYTF
TRBV6-1 CASSDRGFGNQPQHF
TRBV19 CASTPGGMNTEAFF
TRBV6-2/TRBV6-3 CASSYRGRASGSPLHF
TRBV7-9 CASSLGGQWNEQYF
TRBV10-3 CAIGGDQETQYF
TRBV11-3 CASSLGLTGMGSNEQFF
TRBV28 CASSLGGQGGSPLHF
TRBV28 CASSLSVVAGFF
TRBV6-1 CASSAIRTQNSNQPQHF
TRBV9 CASSVDLGGYEQYF
TRBV4-1 CASSQAPSRFPSYEQYF
TRBV19 CASSIIGYNSNQPQHF
TRBV30 CAWGIGLAAYNEQFF
TRBV15 CATSRRMGTPETQYF
TRBV29-1 CSIEWGMAMNTEAFF
TRBV11-2 CASSLVPQSSYEQYF
TRBV14 CASSQGSLRSPLHF
TRBV4-3 CASSQWGGNEQYF
TRBV6-5 CASSQGQGIWQPQHF
TRBV7-2 CASSYETGYETQYF
TRBV6-6 CASSYSGGGGGYTF
TRBV7-6 CASSLAGGRRDNEQFF
TRBV5-1 CASSRQGSYGYTF
TRBV28 CAGGPANYGYTF
TRBV7-9 CASSLQTGLNTEAFF
TRBV7-9 CASSPVAGGLDEQFF
TRBV7-9 CASSLSETKNIQYF
TRBV7-8 CASSLTGTGRGSYGYTF
TRBV28 CASESDSGNTIYF
TRBV30 CAWVQGRGETQYF
TRBV18 CASSPKTGYNEKLFF
TRBV7-2 CASSLGRSGGTDTQYF
TRBV30 CASLTRGGKFGYTF
TRBV10-3 CAIRIAGESTGELFF
TRBV5-4 CASSLNINTEAFF
TRBV5-5 CASSLVQAEAFF
TRBV5-1 CASSFPGENTEAFF
TRBV4-1 CASSPLGVTSGGELFF
TRBV2 CASSGGNTEAFF
TRBV5-1 CASTQREEQFF
TRBV3-1/TRBV3-2 CASSRTGGSPLHF
TRBV5-1 CASSPTLLAGSETGELFF
TRBV6-1 CASSDGDGSDTQYF
TRBV6-5 CASSPGSIPEKLFF
TRBV30 CAWTGQARGETQYF
TRBV28 CASSFSGGTNEKLFF
TRBV2 CATVQGWRSPLHF
TRBV5-6 CASSPGLAGGDTQYF
TRBV24-1 CATSDLPGGEYNEQFF
TRBV19 CASSISFRGPSNQPQHF
TRBV19 CASSISSGGWSNQPQHF